One and the same sample provided the 21 T cell receptor beta chains below, sequenced in a study of T-cell memory formation after mild COVID-19. Each CDR3 protein is one row after TCRdb ran MiXCR on the 5' RACE reads. The sample contains roughly 340,000 distinct CDR3 sequences, less than 20% of which appear only once. Sequencing was performed on PBMCs or a T cell subset sorted from them (not recorded which). All receptors derive from a man aged 18 to 30 who had mild COVID-19 (a few samples of this study predate the infection). Cell type and time point are not known.

The CDR3 coding sequence is TGTGCCAGCAGCAAGCCCAAGGGGGCCGGGGAGCTGTTTTTT. Its translation is CASSKPKGAGELFF. The rearrangement uses TRBV5-5 and TRBJ2-2, with D perhaps TRBD1 (6 bases). The CDR3 spans 14 residues. CDR1 SGHKS and CDR2 YYEKEE come from the germline V gene (reference sequence). V shed 4 bases and J shed 6 bases, with 13 bases lying between them. The whole variable domain, filled in from reference TRBV5-5 and TRBJ2-2, reads DAGVTQSPTHLIKTRGQQVTLRCSPISGHKSVSWYQQVLGQGPQFIFQYYEKEERGRGNFPDRFSARQFPNYSSELNVNALLLGDSALYLCASSKPKGAGELFFGEGSRLTVL.

This clonotype has only a few counts. The chain is built from TRBV15 and TRBJ1-2; unclear D gene. Germline V gives CDR1 LNHNV, CDR2 YYDKDF (reference sequence). The CDR3 sequence is 15 residues long. V was shortened by 4 bases and J by 5 bases, with 17 bases between the two germline ends. The CDR3: CATSKRTVLGYGYTF. CDR3 DNA sequence: TGTGCCACCAGCAAAAGGACGGTGCTCGGGTATGGCTACACCTTC.

This clonotype was observed at least ten times. This sequence joins TRBV7-2 and TRBJ2-3, with unresolved D. The germline V gene has CDR1 SGHTA and CDR2 FQGNSA. The CDR3 has 17 amino acids. V was trimmed by 5 bases and J by 0 bases, leaving 18 bases between them. CDR3 amino acids: CASSLERTSSSTDTQYF. CDR3 DNA sequence: TGTGCCAGCAGCCTCGAGAGGACCTCATCTAGCACAGATACGCAGTATTTT.

This chain connects TRBV19 to TRBJ1-2; TRBD1 is a possible D gene (5 bases). Germline V lookup: CDR1 LNHDA, CDR2 SQIVND (reference sequence). The ends were cut back, 3 bases at V and 7 bases at J, with 18 bases in the middle. This CDR3 contains 15 residues. The DNA for the CDR3 is TGTGCCAGTAGTATCCAGGGAGGACGAGCTCGTGGCTACACCTTC. It translates to CASSIQGGRARGYTF.

This clonotype came up a few times. This sequence joins TRBV5-4 and TRBJ2-3; tentative D call: TRBD2 (7 bases). Per the germline V gene, CDR1 is SGHNT and CDR2 is YYREEE (reference sequence). This CDR3 contains 15 residues. V was trimmed by 6 bases and J by 0 bases, leaving 14 bases between them. Here the CDR3 reads CASTRGGPSTDTQYF. CDR3 nucleotides: TGTGCCAGCACGAGGGGGGGACCTAGCACAGATACGCAGTATTTT.

V is TRBV9 and J is TRBJ2-7; D is uncertain. Trimming removed 4 bases at V and 3 bases at J, with 14 bases between. The CDR3 loop spans 14 amino acids. Germline lookup yields CDR1 SGDLS and CDR2 YYNGEE. The DNA for the CDR3 is TGTGCCAGCAGCCCCGGCGGCGATGACTACGAGCAGTACTTC. Its translation is CASSPGGDDYEQYF. The full variable domain, with the rest looked up from reference TRBV9 and TRBJ2-7, is DSGVTQTPKHLITATGQRVTLRCSPRSGDLSVYWYQQSLDQGLQFLIQYYNGEERAKGNILERFSAQQFPDLHSELNLSSLELGDSALYFCASSPGGDDYEQYFGPGTRLTVT.

This clonotype was recorded a few times. The chain links TRBV6-5 to TRBJ2-5, with D perhaps TRBD2 (7 bases). Trimming stripped 2 bases from V and 5 bases from J, with 21 bases between. Germline CDR1 reads MNHEY; CDR2 reads SVGAGI. CDR3 length: 17 residues. CDR3 loop: CASSYDGLRGGLETQYF. CDR3 sequence (DNA): TGTGCCAGCAGTTACGACGGTTTGAGGGGGGGATTGGAGACCCAGTACTTC.

J is TRBJ1-1 and V is TRBV7-9, with a tentative D call TRBD1 (6 bases). V was shortened by 9 bases and J by 3 bases, with 11 bases between the two germline ends. This CDR3 has 12 residues. Per the germline V gene, CDR1 is SEHNR and CDR2 is FQNEAQ (reference sequence). The CDR3 loop is CARINRDTEAFF. The CDR3 DNA follows: TGTGCCAGAATAAACAGGGACACTGAAGCTTTCTTT. The whole variable domain, filled in from reference TRBV7-9 and TRBJ1-1, reads DTGVSQNPRHKITKRGQNVTFRCDPISEHNRLYWYRQTLGQGPEFLTYFQNEAQLEKSRLLSDRFSAERPKGSFSTLEIQRTEQGDSAMYLCARINRDTEAFFGQGTRLTVV.

Only a few counts were recorded for this clonotype. The DNA of the CDR3 is TGTGCCAGCAGCGGGCGGGACACCCAAGAGACCCAGTACTTC. It translates to CASSGRDTQETQYF. The gene calls are TRBV9 and TRBJ2-5, with D perhaps given as TRBD1 or TRBD2 (6 bases each). This CDR3 is built from 14 residues. V lost 3 bases and J 1 base, leaving 10 bases between the germline ends. The germline gives CDR1 SGDLS, CDR2 YYNGEE.

This clonotype has ten or more counts. This chain uses TRBV7-2 with TRBJ1-6; 8 bases align to TRBD1. Per germline, CDR1 SGHTA and CDR2 FQGNSA. The length of the CDR3 is 16 residues. Trimming cost V 6 bases and J 0 bases; bases outside gene matches: 4. This CDR3 reads CASRGQDVSYNSPLHF. The CDR3 region has the DNA TGTGCCAGCAGGGGACAGGATGTCTCCTATAATTCACCCCTCCACTTT.

This clonotype was detected only a few times. The gene calls are TRBV6-6 and TRBJ1-2; weak D call: TRBD1 (5 bases). The CDR3 consists of 16 residues. Looked up from germline, CDR1 is MNHNY and CDR2 is SVGAGI (reference sequence). V lost 2 bases to trimming and J lost 6 bases, with 19 bases between them. The CDR3 nucleotides are TGTGCCAGCAGTTACCCGATCGGCCGGTCAGGGAATGGCTACACCTTC. Protein: CASSYPIGRSGNGYTF.

The chain links TRBV7-9 to TRBJ1-5; D unclear. The V end lost 5 bases, the J end lost 6 bases, and 14 bases lay between the germline ends. The CDR3 extends over 14 amino acids. From germline, CDR1 is SEHNR and CDR2 FQNEAQ (reference sequence). In DNA form, the CDR3 reads TGTGCCAGCAGCCCAACCCAGTGGGGTCAGCCCCAGCATTTT. Amino acids: CASSPTQWGQPQHF.

The rearrangement links TRBV6-4 to TRBJ1-2; D call uncertain. CDR3 length: 14 amino acids. V was pared by 0 bases and J by 6 bases, with 11 bases between. CDR1 is MRHNA, CDR2 SNTAGT, per germline. The DNA of the CDR3 is TGTGCCAGCAGTGACTCGAGATCGGGCCATGGCTACACCTTC. It yields the protein CASSDSRSGHGYTF.

This clonotype occurred a few times. This rearrangement joins TRBV20-1 to TRBJ2-3, with D hard to call. V lost 5 bases and J lost 6, with 18 bases in between. The germline gives CDR1 DFQATT, CDR2 SNEGSKA (reference sequence). The CDR3 extends over 14 amino acids. For the CDR3, the DNA is TGCAGTGCTCGAACATCTAGAGAGGCGGATACGCAGTATTTT. Protein product: CSARTSREADTQYF.

The gene calls are TRBV6-5 and TRBJ1-1; D ambiguous. From germline, CDR1 is MNHEY and CDR2 SVGAGI. The V and J ends lost 5 bases and 4 bases respectively, with 17 bases between them. This CDR3 contains 15 residues. CDR3 protein: CASSKRPIPGTEAFF. CDR3 bases: TGTGCCAGCAGTAAGCGTCCCATTCCTGGCACTGAAGCTTTCTTT.

This clonotype occurred many times. The J gene is TRBJ2-5, the V gene TRBV2; 7 bases are shared with TRBD1. The ends lost 7 bases at V and 2 bases at J; junction bases unmatched: 1. The CDR3 totals 12 residues. Germline values: CDR1 SNHLY, CDR2 FYNNEI. This chain's CDR3 is CASTRGQETQYF. The CDR3 region has the DNA TGTGCCAGCACCAGGGGGCAAGAGACCCAGTACTTC.

This clonotype was seen a few times. The chain has TRBV7-2 and TRBJ2-6; maybe TRBD1 (6 bases). Germline V gene data show CDR1 as SGHTA and CDR2 as FQGNSA. The CDR3 spans 21 residues. The ends were cut back, 2 bases at V and 1 base at J, with 24 bases in the middle. CDR3 in DNA: TGTGCCAGCAGCTTAAGCCGACCGTCCCAGGACAGTCGTTCTGGGGCCAACGTCCTGACTTTC. This gives the protein CASSLSRPSQDSRSGANVLTF. The entire variable domain, with the rest obtained from reference TRBV7-2 and TRBJ2-6, is as follows: GAGVSQSPSNKVTEKGKDVELRCDPISGHTALYWYRQSLGQGLEFLIYFQGNSAPDKSGLPSDRFSAERTGGSVSTLTIQRTQQEDSAVYLCASSLSRPSQDSRSGANVLTFGAGSRLTVL.

The genes are TRBV27 and TRBJ2-7; TRBD2 matches 8 bases. V was clipped by 5 bases and J by 2 bases; unmatched bases: 5. CDR1 and CDR2 (germline): MNHEY, SMNVEV (reference sequence). This CDR3 spans 14 amino acids. The CDR3, as DNA: TGTGCCAGCAGTGTAACTAGCGGTGCCTACGAGCAGTACTTC. This translates into CASSVTSGAYEQYF.

This clonotype was observed a handful of times. This sequence joins TRBV10-3 and TRBJ2-7; 7 bases match TRBD1. The CDR3 has 13 residues. The junction had 3 bases not matched to a gene; V was cut back by 5 bases and J by 2 bases. Germline V gene lookup returns CDR1 ENHRY and CDR2 SYGVKD. This CDR3 reads CAISPGQTYEQYV. Written as DNA, the CDR3 is TGTGCCATCAGTCCGGGACAGACCTACGAGCAGTACGTC.

V usage is TRBV12-3 or TRBV12-4 and J usage is TRBJ2-2; weak D call: TRBD1 (5 bases). The CDR3 consists of 14 residues. Trimming pared 4 bases from V and 4 bases from J, leaving 10 bases between. The chain's CDR3 is CASSSGIPTGELFF. The CDR3 DNA reads as TGTGCCAGCAGTTCAGGGATACCCACCGGGGAGCTGTTTTTT.

The table lists this clonotype with a few counts. The CDR3 sequence: CASSEWETGITDTQYF. The CDR3 bases are TGTGCCAGCAGTGAATGGGAGACAGGGATCACAGATACGCAGTATTTT. The J gene is TRBJ2-3, the V gene TRBV25-1; TRBD1 aligns across 7 bases. This CDR3 comprises 16 residues. The junction had 6 bases not matched to a gene; V was cut back by 1 base and J by 2 bases. Looked up from germline, CDR1 is MGHDK and CDR2 is SYGVNS.